The entry below gives a single TCR beta chain sequence along with its context. This sample is part of a study of blood T cell repertoires in COVID-19. Original analysis: Amplification with reference gene primers provided the estimates of nucleated cell counts. TCRdb keeps only in-frame clones here, not all; method: immunoSEQ multiplex PCR. The DNA was the basis for D and trimming; V, J and clone size are from that table. Here the sample spans approximately 60,000 clones, over 80% being singletons. Germline V lookup: CDR1 LNHDA, CDR2 SQIVND (reference sequence). This CDR3 region has 13 residues. V dropped 4 bases and J dropped 12 bases, with 18 bases sitting between them.

This clonotype originated in a woman aged 80 or over with acute or convalescent COVID-19. The rearrangement uses TRBV19 and TRBJ1-1; possibly TRBD1 for D (6 bases). The sample taken for sequencing was peripheral blood. The CDR3 DNA reads TGTGCCAGTAGTAACGACAGGCCCCCAGGGACTTTCTTT. Amino acids: CASSNDRPPGTFF. The variable domain in full, completed from reference TRBV19 and TRBJ1-1, reads DGGITQSPKYLFRKEGQNVTLSCEQNLNHDAMYWYRQDPGQGLRLIYYSQIVNDFQKGDIAEGYSVSREKKESFPLTVTSAQKNPTAFYLCASSNDRPPGTFFGQGTRLTVV.